These 24 T cell receptor beta chains were sequenced from one sample in a study of blood T cell repertoires in COVID-19. Using immunoSEQ multiplex PCR, the repertoire was profiled, and TCRdb retains in-frame clones only, with some absent. Here the sample spans 200,000 to 250,000 clones, approximately 80% being singletons. Source material: peripheral blood. These receptors were obtained from a woman aged 50 to 65 with acute or convalescent COVID-19.

The V and J genes are TRBV4-1 and TRBJ2-2; a possible D gene is TRBD2 (6 bases). The germline gives CDR1 MGHRA, CDR2 YSYEKL. This CDR3 has 18 amino acids. V was shortened by 0 bases and J by 1 base, with 15 bases between the two germline ends. In nucleotides, the CDR3 is TGCGCCAGCAGCCAAGATCGGGGGAACAGGAGGAACACCGGGGAGCTGTTTTTT. Translating gives CASSQDRGNRRNTGELFF.

This clone has just a few counts. The chain combines TRBV10-3 with TRBJ1-2, with D possibly TRBD1 on 5 matching bases. The CDR3 loop spans 14 amino acids. V dropped 6 bases and J dropped 8 bases, with 19 bases sitting between them. Germline V gene data show CDR1 as ENHRY and CDR2 as SYGVKD. Here the CDR3 reads CAISLDMTSPGYTF. CDR3 nucleotide sequence: TGTGCCATCAGCTTGGACATGACTTCTCCGGGCTACACCTTC.

The V and J genes are TRBV4-1 and TRBJ2-5; no firm D call. The CDR3 loop spans 13 amino acids. In germline, CDR1 is MGHRA, CDR2 YSYEKL. With 1 base removed from V and 2 bases from J, the gap between germline ends came to 5 bases. The CDR3 loop reads CASSQGLQETQYF. In DNA, the CDR3 is TGCGCCAGCAGCCAAGGACTGCAAGAGACCCAGTACTTC.

The rearrangement links TRBV27 to TRBJ2-5, with D maybe TRBD2 (6 bases). V lost 6 bases and J lost 2, with 13 bases in between. Germline V gene data show CDR1 as MNHEY and CDR2 as SMNVEV (reference sequence). The CDR3 covers 14 residues. CDR3: CASRVEAGQETQYF. In nucleotides, the CDR3 is TGTGCCAGCAGGGTTGAGGCGGGGCAAGAGACCCAGTACTTC.

This rearrangement joins TRBV19 to TRBJ1-1; 8 bases align to TRBD1. The CDR3 loop spans 15 amino acids. Per the germline V gene, CDR1 is LNHDA and CDR2 is SQIVND (reference sequence). V dropped 6 bases and J dropped 4; count of bases not matched to a gene: 10. CDR3 sequence (DNA): TGTGCCAGTAGCCACAGGGGGGTGGTGATCACTGAAGCTTTCTTT. Amino acids: CASSHRGVVITEAFF.

V and J are TRBV5-1 and TRBJ1-1; D is undetermined. V was shortened by 3 bases and J by 6 bases, with 12 bases between the two germline ends. Germline V gives CDR1 SGHRS, CDR2 YFSETQ. This CDR3 comprises 13 residues. CDR3 sequence (DNA): TGCGCCAGCAGCTCCCCTGGCGGGGCTGAAGCTTTCTTT. Its protein product is CASSSPGGAEAFF.

This chain joins TRBV9 and TRBJ2-1; D may be TRBD2 (5 bases). Germline V gene lookup returns CDR1 SGDLS and CDR2 YYNGEE. Trimming cost V 3 bases and J 5 bases, with 9 bases left between them. This CDR3 is built from 13 residues. The CDR3 DNA sequence: TGTGCCAGCAGCGCGGAGGTGGACAATGAGCAGTTCTTC. Its translation: CASSAEVDNEQFF.

The rearrangement links TRBV4-1 to TRBJ2-7, with TRBD2 identical over 14 bases. The V gene end was trimmed by 2 bases and the J gene end by 4 bases; junction bases not matched to a gene: 7. The CDR3 loop spans 17 amino acids. CDR1 is MGHRA and CDR2 is YSYEKL in the germline V gene. Written as DNA, the CDR3 is TGCGCCAGCAGCCAAAAGGGACTAGCGGGAGACACATACGAGCAGTACTTC. It translates to CASSQKGLAGDTYEQYF.

This chain joins TRBV7-9 and TRBJ1-1, with D perhaps TRBD1 (5 bases). The CDR3 covers 12 residues. Germline V gene sequence: CDR1 SEHNR, CDR2 FQNEAQ (reference sequence). Between the trimmed V and J ends, which lost 3 bases and 7 bases, there was a span of 9 bases. CDR3 nucleotide sequence: TGTGCCAGCAGCTTCCCCGGGGGTGAAGCTTTCTTT. Its protein product is CASSFPGGEAFF. The full variable domain, with the rest looked up from reference TRBV7-9 and TRBJ1-1, is DTGVSQNPRHKITKRGQNVTFRCDPISEHNRLYWYRQTLGQGPEFLTYFQNEAQLEKSRLLSDRFSAERPKGSFSTLEIQRTEQGDSAMYLCASSFPGGEAFFGQGTRLTVV.

The chain uses TRBV28 and TRBJ2-6; 7 positions agree with TRBD1. V lost 4 bases, J lost 2 bases, and 8 bases stayed unmatched. The CDR3 sequence is 17 residues long. Germline V gene data show CDR1 as MDHEN and CDR2 as SYDVKM. CDR3 DNA sequence: TGTGCCAGCAGTTCACGGACAGGCCGGCCTGGGGCCAACGTCCTGACTTTC. Its translation: CASSSRTGRPGANVLTF.

This clone was picked up one time. This sequence joins TRBV5-1 and TRBJ1-1; D remains ambiguous. The germline V gene encodes CDR1 SGHRS and CDR2 YFSETQ. The CDR3 totals 12 residues. V shed 0 bases and J shed 7 bases, with 7 bases lying between them. CDR3 sequence: CASSLGRVEAFF. CDR3 DNA sequence: TGCGCCAGCAGCTTGGGTAGAGTTGAAGCTTTCTTT.

This clone was seen only once. The chain couples TRBV4-1 to TRBJ2-1, with TRBD2 matching 7 bases. CDR1 is MGHRA, CDR2 YSYEKL, per germline. J gave up 5 bases and V 1 base, and 2 bases lay outside the gene matches. CDR3 length equals 14 residues. This CDR3 is CASSQGLADNEQFF. For the CDR3, the DNA is TGCGCCAGCAGCCAAGGGCTAGCGGACAATGAGCAGTTCTTC.

The genes are TRBV14 and TRBJ1-1; 7 positions agree with TRBD1. CDR3 length: 14 amino acids. The trim removed 4 bases at V and 4 bases at J, leaving 6 bases unmatched. Germline lookup yields CDR1 SGHDN and CDR2 FVKESK. CDR3 nucleotides: TGTGCCAGCAGCCGACGACAGGGAATCACTGAAGCTTTCTTT. Protein sequence: CASSRRQGITEAFF.

This clone has more than one count but fewer than ten. This chain uses TRBV2 with TRBJ1-4; D is ambiguous. There are 13 residues in the CDR3. Trimming left V 10 bases short and J 7 bases short, with 16 bases between. Germline CDR1 and CDR2: SNHLY and FYNNEI. In DNA form, the CDR3 reads TGTGCCATCGGGGTTCCTGGGAGTGAAAAACTGTTTTTT. Its protein product is CAIGVPGSEKLFF.

The chain has TRBV5-8 and TRBJ1-5; the match to TRBD1 covers 12 bases. J lost 0 bases, V lost 2 bases, and 12 bases had no gene match. Germline assignment: CDR1 SGHTS and CDR2 YDEGEE. The CDR3 has 20 residues. The CDR3, as DNA: TGTGCCAGCAGCTTTGTTTGGGGGACAGGGGGCCGAGATAGCAATCAGCCCCAGCATTTT. This codes for CASSFVWGTGGRDSNQPQHF.

This clone appeared once. Other nucleotide sequences in the sample specify the same CDR3. J is TRBJ1-2 and V is TRBV24-1; D is undetermined. Trimming stripped 0 bases from V and 2 bases from J, with 6 bases between. The CDR3 consists of 14 residues. Germline CDR1 KGHDR, CDR2 SFDVKD. CDR3 sequence reads: CATSDLNRNYGYTF. The CDR3 DNA reads as TGTGCCACCAGTGATTTGAACAGAAACTATGGCTACACCTTC.

V is TRBV19 and J is TRBJ1-1, with TRBD1 identical over 7 bases. Germline V lookup: CDR1 LNHDA, CDR2 SQIVND (reference sequence). The CDR3 totals 14 residues. Losses at the gene ends were 6 bases for V and 7 bases for J; bases not matched to a gene: 11. CDR3 loop: CASSVVAGGGEAFF. CDR3 DNA: TGTGCCAGTAGCGTCGTGGCAGGGGGAGGTGAAGCTTTCTTT.

The chain joins TRBV6-2 or TRBV6-3 to TRBJ2-7, with D hard to call. The V end lost 4 bases, the J end lost 1 base, and 11 bases lay between the germline ends. Germline V lookup: CDR1 MNHEY, CDR2 SVGEGT. This CDR3 is 14 amino acids long. This CDR3 reads CASSSLVRSYEQYF. The CDR3 DNA reads TGTGCCAGCAGTTCCCTGGTCAGATCCTACGAGCAGTACTTC.

The chain carries TRBV5-4 and TRBJ2-5; TRBD1 matches at 7 bases. The germline CDR1 and CDR2 sequences are SGHNT and YYREEE (reference sequence). The V gene end was trimmed by 0 bases and the J gene end by 2 bases; junction bases not matched to a gene: 4. This CDR3 is built from 15 residues. CDR3 amino acids: CASSLGGQQQETQYF. The CDR3 coding sequence is TGTGCCAGCAGCTTGGGGGGACAGCAACAAGAGACCCAGTACTTC.

The chain has TRBV28 and TRBJ1-4; 7 nucleotides match TRBD1. The CDR3 has 15 amino acids. Trimming removed 3 bases from V and 13 bases from J; junction bases left unmatched: 14. The germline V gene encodes CDR1 MDHEN and CDR2 SYDVKM. CDR3 protein: CASSFEGAAVMGLFF. For the CDR3, the DNA is TGTGCCAGCAGTTTTGAGGGGGCGGCCGTGATGGGACTGTTTTTT.

The rearrangement links TRBV27 to TRBJ2-7; 9 nucleotides line up with TRBD1. Germline trimming cut 10 bases from V and 5 bases from J; bases unmatched to any gene: 6. Looked up from germline, CDR1 is MNHEY and CDR2 is SMNVEV (reference sequence). The CDR3 extends over 12 amino acids. As DNA, the CDR3 is TGTGCCATCCGGGACAGGGCCCACGAGCAGTACTTC. It yields the protein CAIRDRAHEQYF.

This chain uses TRBV3-1 (or the pseudogene TRBV3-2) with TRBJ1-3; D is uncertain. V lost 4 bases, J lost 3 bases, and 16 bases lay in between. The CDR3 is 16 residues long. Germline CDR1 and CDR2: LGHDT and YNNKEL (reference sequence). In nucleotides, the CDR3 is TGTGCCAGCAGCCGCCCGAGCGTACGAGATGGAAACACCATATATTTT. Protein product: CASSRPSVRDGNTIYF.

This rearrangement joins TRBV10-3 to TRBJ1-3; D is possibly TRBD1 (6 bases). V was trimmed by 10 bases and J by 8 bases, leaving 21 bases between them. Germline loops: CDR1 ENHRY, CDR2 SYGVKD. The CDR3 covers 14 residues. Here the CDR3 DNA reads TGTGCCACCAGATCGGACAGCGGCGAGGACACCATATATTTT. Its protein product is CATRSDSGEDTIYF.

The chain links TRBV24-1 to TRBJ1-1; possible D gene TRBD1, 5 bases. The V and J ends lost 7 bases and 6 bases respectively, with 17 bases between them. The CDR3 totals 14 residues. The germline gives CDR1 KGHDR, CDR2 SFDVKD. This CDR3 reads CATRAGTGVAEAFF. The CDR3 region has the DNA TGTGCCACCAGAGCCGGGACGGGGGTGGCTGAAGCTTTCTTT.